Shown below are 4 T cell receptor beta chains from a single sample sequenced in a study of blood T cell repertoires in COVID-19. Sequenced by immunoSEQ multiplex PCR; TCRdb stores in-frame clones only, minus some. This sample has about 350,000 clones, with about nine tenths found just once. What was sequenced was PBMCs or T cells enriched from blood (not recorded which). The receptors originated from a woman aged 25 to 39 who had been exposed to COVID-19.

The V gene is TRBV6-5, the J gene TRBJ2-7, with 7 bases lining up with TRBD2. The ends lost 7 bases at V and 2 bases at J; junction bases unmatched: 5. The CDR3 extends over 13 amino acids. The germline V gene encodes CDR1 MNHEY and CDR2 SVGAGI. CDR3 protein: CASKGSGTYEQYF. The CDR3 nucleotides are TGTGCCAGCAAGGGGAGCGGGACCTACGAGCAGTACTTC.

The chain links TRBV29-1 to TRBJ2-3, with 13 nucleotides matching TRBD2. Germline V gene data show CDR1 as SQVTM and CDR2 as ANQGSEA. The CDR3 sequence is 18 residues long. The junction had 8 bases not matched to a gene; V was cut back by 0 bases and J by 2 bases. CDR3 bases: TGCAGCGTTGAAGATGGGTGGACTAGCGGGAGAGCCACAGATACGCAGTATTTT. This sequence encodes CSVEDGWTSGRATDTQYF.

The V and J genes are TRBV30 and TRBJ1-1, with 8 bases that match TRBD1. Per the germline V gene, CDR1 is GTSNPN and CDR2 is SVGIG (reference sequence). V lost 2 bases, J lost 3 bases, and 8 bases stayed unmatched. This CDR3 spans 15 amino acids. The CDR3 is CAWSSPTGGDTEAFF. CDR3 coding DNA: TGTGCCTGGAGTTCACCTACAGGGGGTGACACTGAAGCTTTCTTT.

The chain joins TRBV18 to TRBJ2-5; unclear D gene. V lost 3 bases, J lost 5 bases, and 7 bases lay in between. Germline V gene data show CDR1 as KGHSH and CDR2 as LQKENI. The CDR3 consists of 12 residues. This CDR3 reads CASSPIRETQYF. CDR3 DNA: TGTGCCAGCTCACCGATTCGGGAGACCCAGTACTTC.